Listed below are T cell receptor beta chains from one sample, sequenced in a study of early T cells in non-severe SARS-CoV-2 infection. TCRdb re-analysed the 5' RACE reads in MiXCR, keeping a single row per CDR3 protein. This repertoire shows tens of thousands of distinct CDR3 sequences, 18% found once; its top ten account for about 8.8%. This material consisted of whole blood, taken at baseline. The receptors derive from an adult who was a healthcare worker with PCR-confirmed SARS-CoV-2 infection or an uninfected control (not recorded which). Both conserved end residues are part of each CDR3. The D gene is left open where the match is weak. Clone size is stated in some rows and not others, as once, few, many or a class when expanded.

J gene | clone size | D gene | V gene | CDR3 protein | CDR3 DNA
TRBJ2-7 | . | . | TRBV2 | CASSERQSEQYF | TGTGCCAGCAGTGAGAGACAGAGCGAGCAGTACTTC
TRBJ2-3 | . | . | TRBV5-1 | CASSWGPTSTDTQYF | TGCGCCAGCAGCTGGGGGCCAACTAGCACAGATACGCAGTATTTT
TRBJ1-1 | many | TRBD1 | TRBV20-1 | CSARIGQGEAFF | TGCAGTGCTAGGATTGGACAGGGAGAAGCTTTCTTT
TRBJ2-7 | . | TRBD2 | TRBV7-6 | CASSPPGGKQYF | TGTGCCAGCAGCCCCCCGGGGGGGAAGCAGTACTTC
TRBJ2-4 | . | TRBD1 | TRBV19 | CASSTGTGGSAKNIQYF | TGTGCCAGTAGTACCGGGACAGGGGGCTCGGCCAAAAACATTCAGTACTTC
TRBJ2-2 | . | . | TRBV11-2 | CASSLVAAGTGELFF | TGTGCCAGCAGCTTAGTAGCGGCTGGGACCGGGGAGCTGTTTTTT
TRBJ2-6 | . | . | TRBV4-3 | CASSQGQAASGANVLTF | TGCGCCAGCAGCCAAGGACAGGCCGCCTCTGGGGCCAACGTCCTGACTTTC
TRBJ1-1 | . | . | TRBV5-6 | CASSSRGGITEAFF | TGTGCCAGCAGCTCCCGTGGGGGTATCACTGAAGCTTTCTTT
TRBJ2-5 | few | TRBD2 | TRBV11-2 | CASRRLAGDQETQYF | TGTGCCAGCAGGCGGCTAGCGGGAGACCAAGAGACCCAGTACTTC
TRBJ1-1 | . | TRBD1 | TRBV5-1 | CASIMGQGSAEAFF | TGCGCCAGCATCATGGGACAGGGCTCGGCTGAAGCTTTCTTT
TRBJ1-6 | . | . | TRBV7-9 | CASSPPGVFNSPLHF | TGTGCCAGCAGCCCCCCCGGGGTTTTTAATTCACCCCTCCACTTT
TRBJ1-1 | . | . | TRBV20-1 | CSAGRGEAFF | TGCAGTGCTGGACGGGGTGAAGCTTTCTTT
TRBJ1-2 | . | TRBD1 | TRBV12-3/TRBV12-4 | CASSFGRGHGYTF | TGTGCCAGCAGTTTTGGCAGGGGGCACGGCTACACCTTC
TRBJ2-1 | few | TRBD2 | TRBV11-2 | CASSSTSGLYNEQFF | TGTGCCAGCAGCTCCACTAGCGGGCTATACAATGAGCAGTTCTTC
TRBJ1-5 | few | TRBD1 | TRBV6-1 | CASSEATGGHQPQHF | TGTGCCAGCAGTGAAGCCACAGGGGGTCATCAGCCCCAGCATTTT
TRBJ2-7 | . | . | TRBV2 | CASSALERRYF | TGTGCCAGCAGTGCTCTCGAACGTCGGTACTTC
TRBJ1-1 | . | . | TRBV12-3/TRBV12-4 | CASSPTRENTEAFF | TGTGCCAGCAGCCCGACCAGGGAGAACACTGAAGCTTTCTTT
TRBJ1-1 | few | TRBD1 | TRBV5-1 | CASSDRDRKNTEAFF | TGCGCCAGCAGCGATCGGGACAGAAAGAACACTGAAGCTTTCTTT
TRBJ1-1 | . | . | TRBV10-3 | CAISESSTEAFF | TGTGCCATCAGTGAAAGTTCCACTGAAGCTTTCTTT
TRBJ1-6 | . | TRBD1 | TRBV7-9 | CASRTGGNSPLHF | TGTGCCAGCAGAACAGGGGGAAATTCACCCCTCCACTTT
TRBJ1-4 | once | . | TRBV7-8 | CASSLAYGETDEKLFF | TGTGCCAGCAGCTTAGCGTATGGGGAGACGGATGAAAAACTGTTTTTT
TRBJ1-1 | . | . | TRBV20-1 | CSAIGYQGANTEAFF | TGCAGTGCTATCGGATACCAGGGAGCGAACACTGAAGCTTTCTTT
TRBJ2-2 | many | TRBD2 | TRBV2 | CASSSGRGTGELFF | TGTGCCAGCAGTAGCGGGAGGGGCACCGGGGAGCTGTTTTTT
TRBJ2-2 | few | TRBD1 | TRBV12-3/TRBV12-4 | CASSTGTAGTLELFF | TGTGCCAGCAGCACCGGGACAGCCGGTACTTTGGAGCTGTTTTTT
TRBJ2-2 | . | TRBD1 | TRBV5-5 | CASSLAPGTGRTGELFF | TGTGCCAGCAGCTTGGCCCCCGGGACAGGGCGCACCGGGGAGCTGTTTTTT
TRBJ1-5 | . | . | TRBV3-1 | CASSQDRDQPQHF | TGTGCCAGCAGCCAAGATCGGGATCAGCCCCAGCATTTT
TRBJ2-4 | . | TRBD1 | TRBV5-1 | CASSLMGQGVAKNIQYF | TGCGCCAGCAGCCTGATGGGACAGGGAGTAGCCAAAAACATTCAGTACTTC
TRBJ2-1 | . | . | TRBV3-1 | CASSPPRGGGGNEQFF | TGTGCCAGCAGCCCACCCCGAGGGGGAGGGGGTAATGAGCAGTTCTTC
TRBJ2-7 | . | TRBD2 | TRBV3-1 | CASTRTSGSYEQYF | TGTGCCAGCACCCGGACTAGCGGGAGCTACGAGCAGTACTTC
TRBJ1-1 | . | . | TRBV19 | CASSANGGYSEAFF | TGTGCCAGTAGTGCCAACGGGGGCTATTCTGAAGCTTTCTTT
TRBJ1-1 | . | TRBD1 | TRBV5-4 | CASSLMTGVGTEAFF | TGTGCCAGCAGCTTGATGACAGGGGTGGGCACTGAAGCTTTCTTT
TRBJ2-3 | . | . | TRBV28 | CASSLLSGSKNTQYF | TGTGCCAGCAGTTTGTTGTCAGGGAGTAAGAATACGCAGTATTTT
TRBJ1-2 | . | TRBD1 | TRBV12-3/TRBV12-4 | CAIWDRYRYGYTF | TGTGCCATTTGGGACAGGTATAGGTATGGCTACACCTTC
TRBJ2-7 | . | TRBD1 | TRBV11-2 | CASSLATGYLYEQYF | TGTGCCAGCAGCTTAGCGACAGGGTACTTGTACGAGCAGTACTTC
TRBJ2-5 | . | . | TRBV6-2/TRBV6-3 | CASSLRELGQETQYF | TGTGCCAGCAGCCTCCGGGAGTTGGGGCAAGAGACCCAGTACTTC
TRBJ2-1 | . | TRBD2 | TRBV20-1 | CSATPGLTWDNEQFF | TGCAGTGCTACCCCGGGACTAACCTGGGACAATGAGCAGTTCTTC
TRBJ2-2 | . | . | TRBV7-6 | CASSGGTTGELFF | TGTGCCAGCAGCGGGGGAACCACCGGGGAGCTGTTTTTT
TRBJ2-7 | . | . | TRBV18 | CASSPERQRVEQYF | TGTGCCAGCTCACCCGAAAGACAGCGTGTTGAGCAGTACTTC
TRBJ2-3 | few | TRBD2 | TRBV4-1 | CASSQDWGSGGDTDTQYF | TGCGCCAGCAGCCAAGATTGGGGTAGCGGGGGGGACACAGATACGCAGTATTTT
TRBJ2-1 | . | . | TRBV6-6 | CASSYSSEQFF | TGTGCCAGCAGTTACTCTAGTGAGCAGTTCTTC
TRBJ2-2 | . | TRBD2 | TRBV18 | CASSPTGGGNTGELFF | TGTGCCAGCTCACCAACAGGCGGGGGGAACACCGGGGAGCTGTTTTTT
TRBJ1-1 | few | TRBD1 | TRBV6-5 | CASSLKGGFLAFF | TGTGCCAGCAGTTTGAAAGGGGGCTTCTTGGCTTTCTTT
TRBJ2-7 | . | TRBD2 | TRBV20-1 | CSARWLAGDYEQYF | TGCAGTGCTAGATGGCTAGCGGGGGACTACGAGCAGTACTTC
TRBJ1-1 | . | . | TRBV5-1 | CASSESQTGGAEAFF | TGCGCCAGCAGCGAATCTCAAACTGGGGGCGCTGAAGCTTTCTTT
TRBJ2-1 | . | . | TRBV29-1 | CSVRVYSLEQFF | TGCAGCGTCCGAGTTTATAGCCTTGAGCAGTTCTTC
TRBJ2-3 | . | . | TRBV10-3 | CAISAAGDTSTDTQYF | TGTGCCATCAGCGCAGCTGGGGACACTAGCACAGATACGCAGTATTTT
TRBJ2-1 | . | . | TRBV20-1 | CSARRGVDEQFF | TGCAGTGCTAGGAGGGGGGTCGATGAGCAGTTCTTC
TRBJ2-7 | few | TRBD1 | TRBV29-1 | CSVEPGTGTYEQYF | TGCAGCGTTGAGCCCGGGACAGGGACCTACGAGCAGTACTTC
TRBJ2-4 | . | . | TRBV12-3/TRBV12-4 | CASSLASENIQYF | TGTGCCAGCAGTTTGGCCTCGGAAAACATTCAGTACTTC
TRBJ2-5 | few | . | TRBV4-3 | CASSQGLKLETQYF | TGCGCCAGCAGCCAAGGACTGAAGCTGGAGACCCAGTACTTC
TRBJ2-1 | . | . | TRBV6-5 | CASSLQSEQFF | TGTGCCAGCAGTTTACAGAGTGAGCAGTTCTTC
TRBJ1-1 | few | . | TRBV5-1 | CATSTADRTRAFF | TGCGCCACCTCGACCGCGGACCGTACTCGAGCTTTCTTT
TRBJ2-5 | . | . | TRBV3-1 | CASSKKAVQETQYF | TGTGCCAGCAGCAAAAAGGCGGTCCAAGAGACCCAGTACTTC